The 2 T cell receptor beta chains below all came from one sample that was sequenced in a study of T cell repertoires in cytomegalovirus infection. No antigen has been assigned to these receptors. TCRdb processed the reads anew with MiXCR; each CDR3 protein has one entry. This table has some 120,000 distinct CDR3 sequences, around a tenth appearing once. The sample comprised PBMCs, sequenced either directly or after in vitro stimulation (not recorded which). These receptors were obtained from a human donor in good health (CMV status not recorded). Some clones in this sample may be carry-over from other donors' samples.

The chain joins TRBV18 to TRBJ1-1; 10 positions match TRBD1. The CDR3 extends over 15 amino acids. CDR1 is KGHSH and CDR2 is LQKENI in the germline V gene. With 5 bases clipped from V and 7 bases from J, the junction kept 10 bases outside the gene matches. CDR3 sequence: CASSSMGQGFIEAFF. The CDR3 DNA follows: TGTGCCAGCTCATCCATGGGACAGGGGTTCATTGAAGCTTTCTTT.

This clonotype was counted only a few times. This chain joins TRBV7-9 and TRBJ1-1; D possibly corresponds to TRBD1 (6 bases). Trimming cost V 2 bases and J 3 bases, with 13 bases left between them. Germline V CDR1 and CDR2: SEHNR, FQNEAQ (reference sequence). CDR3 length: 15 amino acids. DNA of the CDR3: TGTGCCAGCAGCTTACGGACAGTGGGAGACACTGAAGCTTTCTTT. Translating gives CASSLRTVGDTEAFF.